Listed below are T cell receptor beta chains from one sample, sequenced in a study of shared clonotypes between healthy human individuals. Data came from immunoSEQ multiplex PCR; TCRdb stores just in-frame clones and leaves some out. The data contain fewer than 3 million clones, under 95% of them singletons. Sequencing was carried out using naive CD4+ T cells from PBMCs. These TCRs come from a man between 18 and 29 years old in good health. Some clones in this sample may be carry-over from other donors' samples. Both conserved end residues are trimmed from each CDR3. Each record gives: J gene, V gene, CDR3 protein.

TRBJ1-6 TRBV4-1 ASSQTPGDNSPLH
TRBJ1-1 TRBV5-1 ASSSDRGEGEAF
TRBJ1-4 TRBV29-1 SVAGGDEKLF
TRBJ2-1 TRBV27 ASTRASGTYNEQF
TRBJ2-1 TRBV10-3 AIRIWQGHEQF
TRBJ2-3 TRBV9 ASSNGPGWGTDTQY
TRBJ2-5 TRBV11-2 ASSLDTGFQETQY
TRBJ2-3 TRBV29-1 SVGRGLTDTQY
TRBJ2-6 TRBV9 ASSQPGANVLT
TRBJ1-2 TRBV10-3 AIRAVSEELWGYT
TRBJ2-5 TRBV28 ASSPISRTGYKRSQY
TRBJ1-5 TRBV30 AWSPVIPGNQPQH
TRBJ2-3 TRBV18 ASSPQLALDTDTQY
TRBJ2-7 TRBV7-9 ASSRSYEQY
TRBJ2-1 TRBV27 ASSRQTVNEQF
TRBJ1-1 TRBV19 ASRFNLDRDTEAF
TRBJ2-4 TRBV4-1 ASSLGLGENIQY
TRBJ1-3 TRBV28 ASSFRQRPSGNTIY
TRBJ1-1 TRBV5-1 ASSLQTENTEAF
TRBJ1-1 TRBV28 AILRAGGSQAF
TRBJ2-7 TRBV7-8 ASSFRVTEQY
TRBJ1-1 TRBV21-1 ASSALTLIMNTEAF
TRBJ1-6 TRBV30 AWKLVGQGENNSPLH
TRBJ2-5 TRBV14 ASSQDRVPGAREETQY
TRBJ2-5 TRBV7-2 ASSLLRTETQY
TRBJ1-2 TRBV5-1 ASSPPRVGYGYT